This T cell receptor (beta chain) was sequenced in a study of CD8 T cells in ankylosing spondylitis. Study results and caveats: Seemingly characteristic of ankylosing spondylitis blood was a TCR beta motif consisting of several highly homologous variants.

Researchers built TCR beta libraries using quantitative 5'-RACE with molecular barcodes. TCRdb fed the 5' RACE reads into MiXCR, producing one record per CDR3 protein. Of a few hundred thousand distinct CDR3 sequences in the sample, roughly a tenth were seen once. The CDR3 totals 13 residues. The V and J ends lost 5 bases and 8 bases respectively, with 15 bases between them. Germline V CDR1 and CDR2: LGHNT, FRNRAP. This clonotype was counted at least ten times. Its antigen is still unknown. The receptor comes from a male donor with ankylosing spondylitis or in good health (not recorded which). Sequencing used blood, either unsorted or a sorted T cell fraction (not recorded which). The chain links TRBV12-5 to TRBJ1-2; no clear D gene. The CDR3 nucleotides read TGTGCTAGTGGTCTGGAAACAGTGGGGGGCTACACCTTC. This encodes CASGLETVGGYTF. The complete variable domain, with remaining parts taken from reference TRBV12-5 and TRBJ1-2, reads DARVTQTPRHKVTEMGQEVTMRCQPILGHNTVFWYRQTMMQGLELLAYFRNRAPLDDSGMPKDRFSAEMPDATLATLKIQPSEPRDSAVYFCASGLETVGGYTFGSGTRLTVV.